The present T cell receptor (beta chain) was sequenced within a study of CXCR3-negative and CXCR3-positive naive CD8 T cells. Study in general: Cumulative TRB read yield was about 140 million, averaging about 1.5 +/- 0.3 million per library. Findings of the study overall: Both naive subsets had comparably high diversity; memory CD8+ cells much lower. Upon cryopreservation, CXCR3 expression partially decreased, and most assays used fresh PBMCs.

The libraries of TRB cDNA were constructed through 5' RACE using UMI labels. TCRdb reanalyzed the 5' RACE reads and collapses them to one entry per CDR3 protein, without DNA. This sample contains fewer than 95,000 distinct CDR3 sequences. Concerning this clonotype itself: The antigen remains undetermined.

Germline lookup yields CDR1 SGHKS and CDR2 YYEKEE (reference sequence). This CDR3 has 12 amino acids. The sequence was collected from a human donor in good health. Some clones in this sample may be carry-over from other donors' samples. J is TRBJ1-1 and V is TRBV5-5; TCRdb outputs TRBD1, but without DNA this stays unchecked. Sequencing input: naive CXCR3- CD8+ T cells from blood. Sample subset: CD45RO-CCR7+CD27+CD95- naive CD8+ T cells lacking CXCR3 (TNR3-). Here the CDR3 reads CASIRGDTEAFF.